These T cell receptor beta chains were read from a single sample in a study of blood T cell repertoires in COVID-19. Clones were read by immunoSEQ multiplex PCR, and TCRdb kept only the in-frame ones, dropping some. The sample yields 150,000 to 200,000 clones, approximately 90% seen once. Sequencing input: peripheral blood. These receptors were collected from a woman of 80 years or more in a cohort sampled during active or convalescent COVID-19. The CDR3 runs from the conserved cysteine through the conserved F or W. The order of the fields is J gene, CDR3 length, D gene, clone size, V gene, CDR3 DNA, CDR3 protein. The D gene is left open where the match is weak. Where a row states a size, it is once, few, many or the class of an expanded clone; other rows omit it.

>TRBJ2-1|15|TRBD1|.|TRBV7-9
TGTGCCAGCAGCTCCCCCGGGACAGGGTACAATGAGCAGTTCTTC
CASSSPGTGYNEQFF
>TRBJ2-3|15|TRBD1|.|TRBV27
TGTGCCAGCAGTTCGGGACAGGGATTCACAGATACGCAGTATTTT
CASSSGQGFTDTQYF
>TRBJ1-2|13|TRBD1|.|TRBV10-3
TGTGCCGGCCGGGACAGGGGGTATGGTGGCTACACCTTC
CAGRDRGYGGYTF
>TRBJ1-5|16|.|.|TRBV28
TGTGCCAGCAGTTTAGCCCGCCGGGACATGTGGCAGCCCCAGCATTTT
CASSLARRDMWQPQHF
>TRBJ1-2|17|.|.|TRBV4-1
TGCGCCAGCAGCCAAGATCAGAGGGCCGGTCCCTGGGGTGGCTACACCTTC
CASSQDQRAGPWGGYTF
>TRBJ1-1|10|TRBD1|.|TRBV29-1
TGCAGCGTCCGGGACAGTGAAGCTTTCTTT
CSVRDSEAFF
>TRBJ1-1|13|.|.|TRBV27
TGTGCCAGCGGGAAGGGACAGAACACTGAAGCTTTCTTT
CASGKGQNTEAFF
>TRBJ1-5|13|.|.|TRBV5-4
TGTGCCAGCAGCTTGAGAGGCAATCAGCCCCAGCATTTT
CASSLRGNQPQHF
>TRBJ1-4|17|TRBD1|.|TRBV9
TGTGCCAGCAGCGGGACAGGGGTCACCGGCTTTAATGAAAAACTGTTTTTT
CASSGTGVTGFNEKLFF
>TRBJ2-6|18|.|.|TRBV10-3
TGTGCCATCAGGCCAGGGACACGCAGCCACTCTGGGGCCAACGTCCTGACTTTC
CAIRPGTRSHSGANVLTF
>TRBJ1-5|13|.|.|TRBV27
TGTGCCAGCAGTCTAACCTTCAATCAGCCCCAGCATTTT
CASSLTFNQPQHF
>TRBJ1-5|14|.|.|TRBV19
TGTGCCAGTAGTTTCAGGGTTAGCAATCAGCCCCAGCATTTT
CASSFRVSNQPQHF
>TRBJ2-1|17|TRBD2|.|TRBV16
TGTGCCAGCAGCCAATGGGAGGGACTAGCGGGGGACAATGAGCAGTTCTTC
CASSQWEGLAGDNEQFF
>TRBJ1-6|16|.|.|TRBV4-3
TGCGCCAGCAGCCAAGGTTCGGGTAATTATAATTCACCCCTCCACTTT
CASSQGSGNYNSPLHF
>TRBJ2-7|14|TRBD2|.|TRBV27
TGTGCCAGCAGGCAACTAGCGAGCTCCTACGAGCAGTACTTC
CASRQLASSYEQYF
>TRBJ2-1|12|.|.|TRBV19
TGTGCCAGTAGTATTCGAGGCTATGAGCAGTTCTTC
CASSIRGYEQFF
>TRBJ1-6|16|TRBD1|.|TRBV3-1/TRBV3-2
TGTGCCAGCAGCCAGGGGACAGGGGGCTGGTATTCACCCCTCCACTTT
CASSQGTGGWYSPLHF
>TRBJ2-7|11|.|.|TRBV7-9
TGTGCCAGCTTGACCGCGGGGGAGCAGTACTTC
CASLTAGEQYF
>TRBJ1-2|15|.|.|TRBV6-1
TGTGCCAGCAGTGAAGCGCGGAGGAGGGGCTATGGCTACACCTTC
CASSEARRRGYGYTF
>TRBJ2-1|14|.|.|TRBV10-3
TGTGCCACCAAACAGGGAAGCTCCTACAATGAGCAGTTCTTC
CATKQGSSYNEQFF
>TRBJ2-3|14|TRBD2|.|TRBV5-1
TGCGCCAGCAGCGATCTAGCGGTCACAGATACGCAGTATTTT
CASSDLAVTDTQYF
>TRBJ1-3|15|TRBD1|once|TRBV5-1
TGCGCCAGCAGCGCTGAACAGGGGCCTGGAAACACCATATATTTT
CASSAEQGPGNTIYF
>TRBJ1-5|19|TRBD1|.|TRBV30
TGTGCCTGGAGTGTACATGGGGACAGGTCGGTAGGTGGCAATCAGCCCCAGCATTTT
CAWSVHGDRSVGGNQPQHF
>TRBJ1-1|14|.|.|TRBV15
TGTGCCACCAGCAGAGATCCCAGGGTCACTGAAGCTTTCTTT
CATSRDPRVTEAFF
>TRBJ2-1|13|.|few|TRBV21-1
TGTGCCAGCACCTCAATTTGGCCGATTGAGCAGTTCTTC
CASTSIWPIEQFF
>TRBJ1-2|18|.|.|TRBV5-8
TGTGCCAGCAGCTTTTTTCTCCGCCGGCCAGGTTTCAGTCAGGGCTACACCTTC
CASSFFLRRPGFSQGYTF
>TRBJ2-1|13|.|.|TRBV5-1
TGCGCCAGCAGCTTGGAACTGAACAATGAGCAGTTCTTC
CASSLELNNEQFF
>TRBJ1-2|14|TRBD1|.|TRBV10-3
TGTGCCATCAGTCCCCCGGGACAGGCCTATGGCTACACCTTC
CAISPPGQAYGYTF
>TRBJ2-1|15|.|.|TRBV15
TGTGCCACCAGCAGAGATACGGGGACCTACAATGAGCAGTTCTTC
CATSRDTGTYNEQFF
>TRBJ2-2|19|TRBD1|.|TRBV7-7
TGTGCTAGCAGCTCACTTCCGGGACAGGGGAAGAAGAACACCGGGGAGCTGTTTTTT
CASSSLPGQGKKNTGELFF
>TRBJ1-2|14|.|.|TRBV3-1/TRBV3-2
TGTGCCAGCAGCCGGGCCCGGGGTGGTTATGGCTACACCTTC
CASSRARGGYGYTF
>TRBJ1-1|14|.|few|TRBV19
TGTGCCAGTAGTCCCCCCGGGAGAAGGACTGAAGCTTTCTTT
CASSPPGRRTEAFF
>TRBJ1-6|17|TRBD1|.|TRBV4-2
TGTGCCAGCAGCCAAGATCTATCGGGACAGGGGTATTCACCCCTCCACTTT
CASSQDLSGQGYSPLHF
>TRBJ1-4|14|TRBD1|.|TRBV10-3
TGTGCCATCAGGAAGGACAGGGCGGATGAAAAACTGTTTTTT
CAIRKDRADEKLFF
>TRBJ2-5|16|TRBD1|.|TRBV5-4
TGTGCCAGCAGCCGTCCGGGACAGGGGGTTTGGGAGACCCAGTACTTC
CASSRPGQGVWETQYF
>TRBJ1-5|15|.|.|TRBV7-2
TGTGCCAGCAGCCCCTGGCCAGGGAGCAATCAGCCCCAGCATTTT
CASSPWPGSNQPQHF
>TRBJ1-3|16|TRBD1|.|TRBV18
TGTGCCAGCTCCACGACAGGGATCTACTCTGGAAACACCATATATTTT
CASSTTGIYSGNTIYF
>TRBJ1-6|14|.|.|TRBV27
TGTGCCAGCAGTTTAAGCAGGAATAATTCACCCCTCCACTTT
CASSLSRNNSPLHF
>TRBJ2-5|15|TRBD2|.|TRBV5-1
TGCGCCAGCAGCTTGGATCCGGGGGGAGTAGAGACCCAGTACTTC
CASSLDPGGVETQYF
>TRBJ2-1|20|.|.|TRBV6-2/TRBV6-3
TGTGCCAGCAGCTGGATGTCACTTCTATTGGCGATTTATACAGTGGATGAGCAGTTCTTC
CASSWMSLLLAIYTVDEQFF
>TRBJ1-4|15|TRBD1|.|TRBV5-1
TGCGCCAGCAGCTTGGTGACAGGGGTGGATGAAAAACTGTTTTTT
CASSLVTGVDEKLFF
>TRBJ2-7|13|.|.|TRBV5-1
TGCGCCAGCAGCTACGCGGGGCTCTACGAGCAGTACTTC
CASSYAGLYEQYF
>TRBJ2-1|14|.|.|TRBV29-1
TGCAGCGCTCGAGCCGGGGATTTTTACAATGAGCAGTTCTTC
CSARAGDFYNEQFF
>TRBJ1-2|14|TRBD1|.|TRBV28
TGTGCCAGCAGTTACGGACAGGGAGGATATGGCTACACCTTC
CASSYGQGGYGYTF
>TRBJ2-5|13|.|.|TRBV19
TGTGCCAGTACCAAACAGGGTGGAGAGACCCAGTACTTC
CASTKQGGETQYF
>TRBJ2-5|16|TRBD2|.|TRBV5-4
TGTGCCAGCAGCTCAGGGACTAGCGGGAGTTCTGTGACCCAGTACTTC
CASSSGTSGSSVTQYF